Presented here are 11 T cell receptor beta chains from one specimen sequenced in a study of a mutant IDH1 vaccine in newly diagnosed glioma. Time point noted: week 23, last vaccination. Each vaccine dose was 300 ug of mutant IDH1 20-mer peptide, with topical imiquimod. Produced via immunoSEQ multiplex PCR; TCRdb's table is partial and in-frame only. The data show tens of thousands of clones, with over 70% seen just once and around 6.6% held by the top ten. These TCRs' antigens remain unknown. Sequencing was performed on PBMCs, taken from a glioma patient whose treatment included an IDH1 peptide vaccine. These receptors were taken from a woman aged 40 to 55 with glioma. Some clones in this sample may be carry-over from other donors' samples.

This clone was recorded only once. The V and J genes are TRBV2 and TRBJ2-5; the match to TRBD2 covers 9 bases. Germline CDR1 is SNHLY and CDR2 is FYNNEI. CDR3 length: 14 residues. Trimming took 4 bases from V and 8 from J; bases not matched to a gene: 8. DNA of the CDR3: TGTGCCAGCAGTGGAGGCGGGGGGGCGGGAACCCAGTACTTC. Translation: CASSGGGGAGTQYF.

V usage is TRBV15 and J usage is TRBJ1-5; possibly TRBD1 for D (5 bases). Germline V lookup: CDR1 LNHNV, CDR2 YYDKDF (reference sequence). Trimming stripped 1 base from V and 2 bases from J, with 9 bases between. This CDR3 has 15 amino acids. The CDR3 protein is CATSRAGLRNQPQHF. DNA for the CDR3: TGTGCCACCAGCAGAGCGGGGCTTCGCAATCAGCCCCAGCATTTT.

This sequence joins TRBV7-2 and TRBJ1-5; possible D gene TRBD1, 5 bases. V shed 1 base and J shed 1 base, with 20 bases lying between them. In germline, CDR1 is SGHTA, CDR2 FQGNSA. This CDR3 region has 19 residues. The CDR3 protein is CASSLGSWGPGMSNQPQHF. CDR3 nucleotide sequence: TGTGCCAGCAGCTTAGGTTCGTGGGGACCGGGGATGAGCAATCAGCCCCAGCATTTT.

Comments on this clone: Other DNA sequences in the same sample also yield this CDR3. Here the CDR3 reads CASSPTGGRETQYF. CDR3 DNA sequence: TGTGCCAGCAGTCCAACGGGCGGGCGGGAGACCCAGTACTTC. This chain uses TRBV6-5 with TRBJ2-5; D is possibly TRBD2 (5 bases). CDR3 size: 14 residues. Trimming cost V 5 bases and J 5 bases, with 15 bases left between them. CDR1 is MNHEY, CDR2 SVGAGI, per germline.

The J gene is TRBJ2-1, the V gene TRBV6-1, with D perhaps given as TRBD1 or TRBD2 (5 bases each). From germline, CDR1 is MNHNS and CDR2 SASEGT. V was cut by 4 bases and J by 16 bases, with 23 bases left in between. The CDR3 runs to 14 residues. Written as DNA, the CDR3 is TGTGCCAGCAGTGGGAGCTCCGAGGCCACGGGGCGATTCTTC. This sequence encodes CASSGSSEATGRFF.

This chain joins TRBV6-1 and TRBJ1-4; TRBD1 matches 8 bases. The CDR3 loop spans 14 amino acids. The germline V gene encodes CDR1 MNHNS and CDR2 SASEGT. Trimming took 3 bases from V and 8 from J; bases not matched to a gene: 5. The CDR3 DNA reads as TGTGCCAGCAGTGACCCCGGGACAGGCGAAAAACTGTTTTTT. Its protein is CASSDPGTGEKLFF.

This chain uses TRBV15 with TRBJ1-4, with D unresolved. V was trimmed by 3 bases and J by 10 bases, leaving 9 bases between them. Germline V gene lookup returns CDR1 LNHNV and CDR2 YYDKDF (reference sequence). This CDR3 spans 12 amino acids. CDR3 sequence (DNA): TGTGCCACCAGCAGCCTCTATCGAAAACTGTTTTTT. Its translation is CATSSLYRKLFF.

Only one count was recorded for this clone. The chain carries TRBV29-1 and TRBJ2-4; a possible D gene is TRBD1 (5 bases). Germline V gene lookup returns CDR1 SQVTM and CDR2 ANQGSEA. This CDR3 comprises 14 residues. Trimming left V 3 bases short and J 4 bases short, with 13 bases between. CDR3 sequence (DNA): TGCAGCGTTGACGGACACCCCTTAAAAAACATTCAGTACTTC. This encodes CSVDGHPLKNIQYF.

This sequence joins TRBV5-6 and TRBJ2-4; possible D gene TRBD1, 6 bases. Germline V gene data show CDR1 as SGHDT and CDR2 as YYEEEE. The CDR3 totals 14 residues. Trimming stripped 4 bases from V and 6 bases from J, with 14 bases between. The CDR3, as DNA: TGTGCCAGCAGCCTGGGGACACGTTTAAACATTCAGTACTTC. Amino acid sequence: CASSLGTRLNIQYF.

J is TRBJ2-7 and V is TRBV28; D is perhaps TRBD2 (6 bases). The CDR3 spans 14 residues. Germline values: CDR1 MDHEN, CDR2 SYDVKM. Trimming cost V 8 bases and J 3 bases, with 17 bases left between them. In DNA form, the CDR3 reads TGTGCCAGCTGGACACGGGGGAGACACTACGAGCAGTACTTC. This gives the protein CASWTRGRHYEQYF. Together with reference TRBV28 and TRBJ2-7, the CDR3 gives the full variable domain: DVKVTQSSRYLVKRTGEKVFLECVQDMDHENMFWYRQDPGLGLRLIYFSYDVKMKEKGDIPEGYSVSREKKERFSLILESASTNQTSMYLCASWTRGRHYEQYFGPGTRLTVT.

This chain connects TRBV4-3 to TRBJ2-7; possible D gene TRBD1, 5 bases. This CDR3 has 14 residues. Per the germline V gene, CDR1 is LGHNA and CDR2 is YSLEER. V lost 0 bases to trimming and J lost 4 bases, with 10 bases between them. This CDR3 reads CASSQDGADYEQYF. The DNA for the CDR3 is TGCGCCAGCAGCCAAGATGGGGCTGATTACGAGCAGTACTTC.